The present entry profiles one T cell receptor beta chain with its context. This clone was seen once. What this receptor recognizes is not known. No base qualities exist here, and no much larger clone lies one base off it. From the cysteine up to the phenylalanine, the CDR3 has a length of 15 residues. Solely the CDR3 DNA is kept, with 45 bases framed from the first base. As encoded in the germline V gene, CDR1 is SGHRS while CDR2 is YFSETQ. V is pruned by 4 bases and J by 4 bases, leaving 7 bases of the junction without a gene match. TCRbeta CDR3 regions were amplified from genomic DNA using the immunoSEQ Assay, a bias-controlled multiplex PCR. The study's processing was this. The number of nucleated cells in each sample was estimated by amplification of reference gene primers within the assay. Sequence reads were collapsed and filtered to measure the absolute abundance of every unique TCRbeta CDR3 rearrangement. For each sample, productive Simpson clonality was calculated as the square root of Simpson's diversity index over productive rearrangements. Here the immuneACCESS table is served through TCRdb, limited to in-frame sequences with V and J called. Missing clones are a known gap in these copies; in checked studies unresolved V genes cover under half, and the rest lacks a known reason. D and trimming were read from the DNA, whereas the V and J calls and clone size are those reported in that table. In all, the sample holds 200,000 to 300,000 clones, and about 89% of those were seen once. The top ten hold 4.1% of the sample.

This entry is derived from a study of blood T cell repertoires in COVID-19 (dated by TCRdb to 2018 to 2020). Turning to the overall study: Samples covering the acute and convalescent phases of COVID-19 were provided by collaborators in the United States, Italy and Spain. The material from the prospective study consisted of cDNA or gDNA derived from T cells, B-cell-depleted T cells, or PBMCs. The dataset comprised deeply sampled blood TCRbeta repertoires from subjects exposed to, actively infected with, or recovered from COVID-19. A freely available public database, intended as a resource for researchers studying the immune response to SARS-CoV-2, is where the repertoires were released. Samples came from the ongoing ImmuneRACE study (first 160 participants) plus 1,254 subjects from 6 global collaborators. The sample metadata nearly always contained a de-identified subject ID, COVID-19 status, age in years and sex. HLA class I and class II types, where available, came from metadata supplied by the sample provider rather than from assay-based typing.

Participants in the prospective study were aged roughly 18 to 89 years, lived in 20 to 25 United States geographic areas, and enrolled through a virtual design. In the prospective study, participants were assigned to cohorts based on the clinical history participants reported in a screening survey and a study questionnaire. For ImmuneRACE Cohort 3, a participant was defined as recovered based on two consecutive negative NP/OP PCR tests, clearance by a healthcare professional, or resolution of symptoms. Mobile phlebotomists in the prospective study collected whole blood, serum and a nasopharyngeal or oropharyngeal swab from every participant. Participants in the prospective study had the option to provide additional blood draws and questionnaires over a 2-month period. Prospective study blood samples were shipped either frozen or at room temperature before DNA extraction. What the research found in general, with its limitations: How much clinical and demographic metadata was included differed by source and by participant, and the metadata was provided uncurated.

This clonotype was sampled from a woman aged 25 to 39 who had recovered from COVID-19. The V and J genes are TRBV5-1 and TRBJ2-2, with 7 bases aligning to TRBD1. The sample taken for sequencing was PBMCs or T cells enriched from blood (not recorded which). The DNA sequence is TGCGCCAGCAGCGTGGGAGACAGGGTCACCGGGGAGCTGTTTTTT. Protein translation: CASSVGDRVTGELFF.